This TCR beta chain was identified during a study of cytomegalovirus exposure and HLA in healthy donors. Study-wide results and caveats: TCR clusters originating in the first cohort tended to co-occur in the 100 to 150 validation repertoires, according to a later analysis.

The CDR3 consists of 13 residues. The V and J ends lost 6 bases and 4 bases, in that order; junction bases with no gene match: 3. CDR1 and CDR2 from the germline V gene are LNHDA and SQIVND (reference sequence). Remarks on this clone: Its antigen is unknown.

Generated by immunoSEQ multiplex PCR, the TCRdb table keeps only in-frame clones and is missing some. The data hold roughly 120,000 clones, with roughly 88% observed a single time. This sequence joins TRBV19 and TRBJ1-5; 7 nucleotides match TRBD1. Sequencing used PBMCs. This clonotype originated in a man aged 18 to 29 in good health and CMV-seronegative. The CDR3: CASSDRVNQPQHF. The CDR3 DNA follows: TGTGCCAGTAGCGACAGGGTGAATCAGCCCCAGCATTTT.